This T cell receptor (beta chain) was found in a study of cytomegalovirus exposure and HLA in healthy donors (TCRdb year 2017). Background on the whole study: An earlier analysis of several hundred of the donors reported roughly 270 Gb of sequence data and around 120 million unique TCR beta sequences from around 200 million T cells. Around 300 gigabases of sequencing data and 78 million or so unique TCR sequences were included in an early release covering around 650 HLA-typed donors. The genetic ancestry cluster associated with self-reported Caucasian donors included around four fifths of the approximately 400 genotyped donors. The aim of the study was to test whether cataloging public T cell receptors could identify signatures of past pathogen exposure. The T cell repertoires of 670 or so subjects were profiled by immunosequencing and related to cytomegalovirus serostatus. Besides the first cohort of under 700 subjects, a separate validation cohort made up of 120 different subjects was used. To predict cytomegalovirus infection status, the study combined high-throughput TCR immunosequencing, statistical association of individual TCRs with disease status, and machine learning. To study patterns of TCR occurrence, a later analysis re-analyzed previously published TCR beta repertoires from 666 donors and added high-resolution HLA genotyping. The later analysis used no new phenotypic data to find candidate immune exposures, relying instead on TCR beta sequences and their occurrence across donors. An earlier analysis of several hundred of the donors applied high-throughput TCR beta sequencing to assess whether each TCR beta V gene segment acted as functional or pseudogenic. Donor age, sex, ethnicity and CMV serostatus were compiled alongside the repertoire data. A later genetic analysis took genome-wide SNP genotypes for 398 of the 666 donors and used that subset as a discovery cohort. Every discovery cohort repertoire had been produced on one sequencing platform. Both class I and class II loci were covered by HLA typing, at four-digit resolution. Typing coverage differed by locus: A, B, C, DRB1 and DQB1 were typed in roughly 620-630 donors, DQA1 in 522, DPA1 in around 610, and DPB1 in 450 to 490. A handful of DR-DQ haplotypes were handled as single units for association and clustering because linkage in the cohort was strong. Across some 400 genotyped donors of the cohort, an average of about 240,000 unique TCR beta nucleotide sequences per donor were sequenced, and 15% to 20% of those sequences were non-productive.

As regards this clone: Which antigen it targets is not known. A junction boundary mismatches the germline segment, possibly from a read error.

Reading the germline V gene gives CDR1 SGHRS and CDR2 YFSETQ. The CDR3 runs 12 amino acids, cysteine and phenylalanine included. Only the CDR3 region is kept as DNA, spanning 36 bases read in frame from base 1. The method behind the library was the immunoSEQ multiplex PCR assay. For the multiplex PCR, a mixture combining 60 forward primers for TCR Vbeta segments and 13 reverse primers for TCR Jbeta segments was used. Amplification of the CDR3 region of rearranged TCR beta genes was performed with a multiplex PCR assay on genomic DNA. The amplified TCR beta libraries were sequenced on the Illumina HiSeq System as 87-base-pair reads. The original pipeline was this. Across the 670 or so repertoires, a later analysis counted 78 million or so unique TCR beta chains, 9.5 million to 13 million of which were shared by at least two donors. A nearest-neighbor algorithm error-corrected the raw reads and collapsed the reads into unique sequences, merging closely related sequences to remove PCR and sequencing errors. To assign V, D and J gene segments, CDR3 sequences were aligned to IMGT reference sequences. For a sequence to be retained, a match of at least six nucleotides was required to both a V gene segment and a J gene segment. A rearrangement was called productive if the CDR3 had no stop codons and remained in frame with V and J, and every other rearrangement was called non-productive. Following IMGT convention, CDR3 was defined as the stretch from the second conserved V-encoded cysteine to the conserved J-encoded phenylalanine. The earlier analysis of about 570 of the donors excluded any sequence lacking an unambiguous match to a single V gene segment. An earlier analysis of some 500 of the donors classified V segments as functional when productive rearrangements were above 56.7% and as segregating when the standard deviation between donors was above 5%. A statistical classification framework was built for diagnosing cytomegalovirus status from the catalog of TCR beta chain sequences. V and J gene assignment, in a later analysis, came from comparing TCR nucleotide sequences with IMGT/GENE-DB human TR gene sequences. In a later analysis, CDR3 sequences and most-parsimonious VDJ recombination scenarios were assigned using the TCRdist pipeline. In a later analysis, every TCR beta chain was defined by the combination of its CDR3 amino acid sequence and its V-gene family, and reads without a unique V-gene family were dropped. To address suspected cross-contamination and a sequencing artifact, a later analysis removed several hundred highly shared, low-generation-probability nucleotide sequences. In a later analysis, a clonal expansion index was calculated for each public chain from normalized within-repertoire ranks of inferred template counts. In a later analysis, generation probabilities were computed with a VDJ recombination model fitted to out-of-frame rearrangements, and the resulting probabilities were checked against IGoR. In a later analysis, TCR-TCR, TCR-HLA and TCR-CMV co-occurrence was scored with hypergeometric tests, and a repertoire-size bias correction was applied to TCR pairs. To estimate false discovery rates, a later analysis permuted the HLA or CMV assignments 20 times. A later analysis grouped co-occurring TCRs with DBSCAN, adding TCRdist sequence similarity when clustering within HLA-allele-positive subsets. Repertoires with fewer than 30,000 or more than 120,000 public chains, plus five repertoires with anomalous nucleotide sharing, were excluded from co-occurrence clustering. Not all clones reach the TCRdb copy of this immuneACCESS table, which keeps in-frame sequences only. Checked studies attribute under half of the gap to unresolved V genes and leave the rest unexplained. That table gives V, J and clone size, and the DNA gave D and trimming. The sample table records under 200,000 clones; about 80% of these occur just once. In total, the top ten clones hold roughly 2.1% of the sample.

Broad study findings and their caveats: In an earlier analysis of more than 500 of the donors, most TCR beta V segments appeared in productive rearrangements about 87% or about 30% of the time, broadly matching IMGT annotations. Presence/absence analyses assumed roughly uniform sequencing depth across donors, an assumption that may not hold. In vitro tests confirmed that a few of the cytomegalovirus-associated TCR beta chains recognize cytomegalovirus antigens. Some IMGT-functional V segments, including TRBV6-2 and TRBV6-3, could not be distinguished by the 87-base-pair reads and were therefore excluded. Most CMV-associated TCR beta chains appeared to be HLA-restricted in a later analysis, and the HLA associations seemed to be driven largely by CMV exposure. In this cohort, only TCR beta chains were sequenced, and detectable features were limited by the absence of alpha or paired-chain data. In both the original and validation cohorts, the classifier was reported to diagnose cytomegalovirus status with high specificity and sensitivity. Because counts were too low, some 17 rarely observed V segments, including chromosome 9 orphons, were excluded from the earlier analysis of several hundred of the donors. When HLA alleles, especially DR and DQ, strongly co-occurred, TCR associations were difficult to assign to individual alleles. A later analysis reported that several top co-occurrence clusters appeared linked to parvovirus B19, influenza, CMV and Epstein-Barr virus. V-gene and J-gene trimming of TCR beta chains was associated with a missense DCLRE1C variant in a later genetic analysis, and the association was replicated in an independent cohort. A later genetic analysis reported fewer N-insertions in productive TCRs among donors in an Asian-associated ancestry cluster than the roughly 620-donor mean. In a later analysis, TCR association rates were found to vary across HLA loci, with the most associated TCRs seen for DRB1 alleles and the fewest for HLA-C alleles. Immune exposure information for the cohort was limited to CMV serostatus. According to the authors, the approach could potentially be generalized to other disease states and immunological phenotypes. HLA typing was unavailable for some donors at each locus, so association tests used only the typed subset. Correlated functional status among segregating V segments might be attributable to linkage disequilibrium, but an unknown experimental factor could not be ruled out. The sequencing pipeline was judged likely to have produced a cluster of highly shared sequence variants as a technical artifact. A total of about 150 TCR beta chains were listed by the study as associated with cytomegalovirus. In a later analysis, HLA-associated TCR beta chains showed more clonal expansion and lower generation probabilities than non-associated chains that were equally common. Across donors, most TCR sequences were observed very rarely, whereas some public TCRs were present in many individuals. Specific HLA alleles were associated with more than 15,000 TCR beta sequences at a false discovery rate of 0.05 in a later analysis. A further reported finding was that TCR beta sequences accurately predicted the HLA-A and HLA-B alleles for most subjects in the first cohort.

The cohort consisted of fewer than 700 healthy bone marrow donors. At the time of sampling, every cohort member was nominally healthy, though immune exposures that went unrecorded were likely present. The donor was CMV seropositive and belonged to the group of 250 to 300 seropositive cohort members. Each donor provided a peripheral blood sample, and peripheral blood mononuclear cells were used for TCR beta sequencing. The Qiagen DNeasy Blood Extraction Kit was used to extract genomic DNA from the blood cell samples. The chain uses TRBV5-1 and TRBJ1-1; D gene: possibly TRBD1, on 5 matching bases. The TCR sequence derives from a woman aged 30 to 39 in good health and CMV-seropositive. Sequencing input: PBMCs. The DNA is TGCGCCAGCACCTTGGAGGGGACTGAAGCTTTCTTT. Its product reads: CASTLEGTEAFF.